This T cell receptor beta chain derives from a study of shared T cell receptors in the human thymus. This clone was counted a few times. The table came from immunoSEQ multiplex PCR; TCRdb's copy has only in-frame clones and leaves some out. The sample holds some 640,000 clones, more than 75% seen once. Trimming removed 5 bases from V and 2 bases from J; junction bases left unmatched: 5. Germline V CDR1 and CDR2: MNHEY, SMNVEV (reference sequence). The CDR3 loop spans 15 amino acids. This sample also belongs to another study, concerning human thymus T cells. As that report states: Resections from corrective heart surgery supplied the thymus tissue. Gene usage for V and J segments appeared biased in thymic and blood repertoires. Unrelated people showed highly overlapping thymic repertoires, related research reported.

The sequencing input was thymocytes. The chain links TRBV27 to TRBJ2-3; TRBD2 agrees at 9 bases. This receptor was identified in a boy younger than two with a congenital heart defect. DNA of the CDR3: TGTGCCAGCAGTGTGCTAGCGGGGAACACAGATACGCAGTATTTT. Translation gives CASSVLAGNTDTQYF.